The clone carrying this TCR beta chain showed up just once. This record belongs to a study of T cell responses to AZD1222 COVID-19 vaccine. Study context: Second-dose timings of about 4 or about 12 weeks were pooled.

Generated by immunoSEQ multiplex PCR, the TCRdb table keeps only in-frame clones and is missing some. This table holds 100,000 to 150,000 clones, around nine tenths found once. CDR3 length equals 14 residues. Germline V lookup: CDR1 KGHSH, CDR2 LQKENI. Trimming left V 3 bases short and J 0 bases short, with 9 bases between. This specimen consisted of peripheral blood, obtained on day 0 of AZD1222 vaccination. The rearrangement uses TRBV18 and TRBJ2-7; D is unclear. The receptor comes from an adult in good health. CDR3 sequence: CASSPAYTSYEQYF. The CDR3 coding sequence is TGTGCCAGCTCACCCGCCTACACCTCCTACGAGCAGTACTTC.